What follows is one T cell receptor (beta chain) and its context. Its antigen is still unknown. This sample is drawn from a study of a mutant IDH1 vaccine in newly diagnosed glioma. Study in general: The study started vaccination 4-6 weeks after radiotherapy alone, or with temozolomide cycles. Treated patients had a mean age of 40.4 years and an approximately 60% male, roughly 40% female split.

Broader study findings: Less than 95% of patients showed vaccine-induced immune responses across multiple MHC alleles. Variations in leading peripheral T cell clonotypes appeared to have no connection with pseudoprogression.

Time point in this sample: week 23, last vaccination. Doses comprised 300 ug of mutant IDH1 20-mer peptide each, plus topical imiquimod. Some clones are missing from TCRdb's copy, which holds only in-frame ones; the method was immunoSEQ multiplex PCR. The repertoire has roughly 40,000 clones, less than 95% of them found once; the top ten carry just under 4%. From germline, CDR1 is SNHLY and CDR2 FYNNEI. The CDR3 extends over 14 amino acids. Trimming cost V 5 bases and J 1 base; bases outside gene matches: 3. This TCR derives from a man aged 50 to 60 with glioma. V and J are TRBV2 and TRBJ2-7, with 9 bases fitting TRBD1. The sample in question was PBMCs, obtained from a glioma patient whose treatment included an IDH1 peptide vaccine. CDR3 coding DNA: TGTGCCAGCAGTTTACAGGGGGCATCCTACGAGCAGTACTTC. It encodes CASSLQGASYEQYF.